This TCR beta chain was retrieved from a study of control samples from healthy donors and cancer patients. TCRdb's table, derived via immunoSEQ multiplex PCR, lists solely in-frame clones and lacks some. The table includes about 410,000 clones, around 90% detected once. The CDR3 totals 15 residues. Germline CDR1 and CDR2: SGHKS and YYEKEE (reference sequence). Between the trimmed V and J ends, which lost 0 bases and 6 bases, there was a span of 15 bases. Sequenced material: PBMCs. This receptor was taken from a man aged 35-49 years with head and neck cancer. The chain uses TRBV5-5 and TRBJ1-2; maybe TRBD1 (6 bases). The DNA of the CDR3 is TGTGCCAGCAGCTTGGCCAGCGGGGGGGCCCATGGCTACACCTTC. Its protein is CASSLASGGAHGYTF. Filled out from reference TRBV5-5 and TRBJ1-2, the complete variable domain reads DAGVTQSPTHLIKTRGQQVTLRCSPISGHKSVSWYQQVLGQGPQFIFQYYEKEERGRGNFPDRFSARQFPNYSSELNVNALLLGDSALYLCASSLASGGAHGYTFGSGTRLTVV.